The source of this TCR beta chain is a study of shared T cell receptors in the human thymus. Assay used: immunoSEQ multiplex PCR; TCRdb lists only in-frame clones, some missing. The table has over 450,000 clones, 75% to 80% seen once. CDR1 is SNHLY and CDR2 is FYNNEI in the germline V gene. The ends lost 10 bases at V and 0 bases at J; junction bases unmatched: 9. CDR3 length: 15 amino acids. These data were also filed under a second study, of human thymus T cells. As reported in that work: Donors were healthy Finnish babies undergoing corrective operations for congenital heart defects. Thymus was obtained from resections taken during corrective heart surgery. Among thymic and blood repertoires, usage of V and J genes appeared biased. There were highly overlapping thymic repertoires among unrelated individuals, as related research reported.

The sequenced sample consisted of thymocytes. The TCR originated in a boy under three years old with a congenital heart defect. The genes are TRBV2 and TRBJ2-1, with 7 bases fitting TRBD1. CDR3 DNA: TGTGCCAACCGGGACAGTTTCATCTCCTACAATGAGCAGTTCTTC. This codes for CANRDSFISYNEQFF. Full variable domain (rest looked up from reference TRBV2 and TRBJ2-1): EPEVTQTPSHQVTQMGQEVILRCVPISNHLYFYWYRQILGQKVEFLVSFYNNEISEKSEIFDDQFSVERPDGSNFTLKIRSTKLEDSAMYFCANRDSFISYNEQFFGPGTRLTVL.